These T cell receptor beta chains were read from a single sample in a study of blood T cells in healthy people across ages. TCRdb called the 5' RACE reads again in MiXCR, with one record for every CDR3 protein. The sample records roughly 930,000 distinct CDR3 sequences, under 50% being singletons. The sample consisted of blood. These receptors were collected from a man in his thirties or forties in good health. CDR3s include the opening cysteine and the closing phenylalanine or tryptophan. D genes are given only for firm matches. Size tells how often a clone was seen (once, few, many) or the class of an expanded clone, and some rows leave it out.

TRBJ2-1 | TRBV12-3/TRBV12-4 | TRBD2 | NA | TGTGCCAGCAGTAAAGCGGGGGGTAGGAATGAGCAGTTCTTC | CASSKAGGRNEQFF
TRBJ2-5 | TRBV20-1 | NA | once | TGCAGTGCTAGAGTTACAGGGAGGGAGACCCAGTACTTC | CSARVTGRETQYF
TRBJ2-7 | TRBV20-1 | TRBD1 | few | TGCAGGGCCGGGACAGGGGATCACGAGCAGTACTTC | CRAGTGDHEQYF
TRBJ1-1 | TRBV27 | TRBD1 | few | TGTGCCAGCAGCCCGGAGACGGGACAGGGGTTTCGGACTGAAGCTTTCTTT | CASSPETGQGFRTEAFF
TRBJ1-6 | TRBV28 | TRBD1 | NA | TGTGCCAGCAGACTATGGACAGGGAAGGAGAATTCACCCCTCCACTTT | CASRLWTGKENSPLHF
TRBJ1-6 | TRBV4-1 | NA | NA | TGCGCCAGCAGCCAAGAGTCTCAGGGGAGGAATTCACCCCTCCACTTT | CASSQESQGRNSPLHF
TRBJ2-5 | TRBV15 | NA | NA | TGTGCCACCAGCAGAATCGGAGGGGAGACCCAGTACTTC | CATSRIGGETQYF
TRBJ2-5 | TRBV20-1 | NA | few | TGCAGTGCTAGCAGGCCTCCCCAAGAGACCCAGTACTTC | CSASRPPQETQYF
TRBJ1-2 | TRBV3-1 | NA | few | TGTGCCAGCAGCCAAGAAAGGGCACTTTTAGAGGGCTACACCTTC | CASSQERALLEGYTF
TRBJ2-1 | TRBV10-3 | TRBD2 | NA | TGTGCCATCAGTGCGGCTAGCGGAGCTAATGAGCAGTTCTTC | CAISAASGANEQFF
TRBJ1-1 | TRBV7-2 | NA | NA | TGTGCCTGCAGCGTACCCCCAGGTGGGTGGAACACTGAAGCTTTCTTT | CACSVPPGGWNTEAFF
TRBJ1-5 | TRBV20-1 | NA | NA | TGCAGTGCTAGAGATCTGGGTAGAGGCGGAAATCAGCCCCAGCATTTT | CSARDLGRGGNQPQHF
TRBJ2-3 | TRBV6-2/TRBV6-3 | NA | many | TGTGCCAGCGACCCTCGTGGAGGGGAAGGAGATACGCAGTATTTT | CASDPRGGEGDTQYF
TRBJ1-2 | TRBV6-2/TRBV6-3 | NA | NA | TGTGCCAGCAATGGAGGCGGGGACACCGGGGATGGCTACACCTTC | CASNGGGDTGDGYTF
TRBJ2-1 | TRBV7-9 | NA | NA | TGTGCCAGCAGCCGGGGAGCGTCGCCCTACAATGAGCAGTTCTTC | CASSRGASPYNEQFF
TRBJ1-1 | TRBV29-1 | TRBD1 | NA | TGCAGCGTGGCAGGGACAGCTAACACTGAAGCTTTCTTT | CSVAGTANTEAFF
TRBJ2-5 | TRBV7-2 | TRBD2 | NA | TGTGCCAGCAGCTTTACTAGCGGGGGGCGAGAGACCCAGTACTTC | CASSFTSGGRETQYF
TRBJ2-3 | TRBV29-1 | TRBD1 | NA | TGCAGCGTTGAATACCCGGGACAGGGGTTTACGCAGTATTTT | CSVEYPGQGFTQYF
TRBJ2-1 | TRBV2 | NA | NA | TGTGCCAGCAGGGCTCAGGGCTCCTACAATGAGCAGTTCTTC | CASRAQGSYNEQFF
TRBJ2-6 | TRBV27 | TRBD1 | NA | TGTGCCAGCAGTCCGTCGACAGGGGTAGAATTCTCTGGGGCCAACGTCCTGACTTTC | CASSPSTGVEFSGANVLTF
TRBJ2-5 | TRBV19 | NA | NA | TGTGCCAGTAGTATCGAGGGAAATCTCGCAGAGACCCAGTACTTC | CASSIEGNLAETQYF
TRBJ2-3 | TRBV9 | NA | NA | TGTGCCAGCAGCGAGGAGGACGCGCAGTATTTT | CASSEEDAQYF
TRBJ1-4 | TRBV3-1 | NA | few | TGTGCCAGCAGCCGAGATCGAACAACTAATGAAAAACTGTTTTTT | CASSRDRTTNEKLFF
TRBJ1-2 | TRBV7-9 | TRBD1 | few | TGTGCCAGCAGCTTAGGATATGACAGGGGCGATGGCTACACCTTC | CASSLGYDRGDGYTF
TRBJ2-7 | TRBV4-2 | TRBD2 | few | TGTGCCAGCAGCCAGGAGCGGGGGCCACCCTACGAGCAGTACTTC | CASSQERGPPYEQYF
TRBJ2-1 | TRBV6-1 | NA | NA | TGTGCCAGCAGCCTCCGATTGGGGGGCAATGAGCAGTTCTTC | CASSLRLGGNEQFF
TRBJ1-1 | TRBV30 | NA | NA | TGTGCCTGGAGCCGGGAATCCGGCGGAGCTTTCTTT | CAWSRESGGAFF
TRBJ2-3 | TRBV4-2 | NA | NA | TGTGCCAGCAGCCAAGGGGTTACGAGGATTAGCACAGATACGCAGTATTTT | CASSQGVTRISTDTQYF
TRBJ2-1 | TRBV20-1 | NA | NA | TGCAGTGCTAGTCCGGGGAGCTCCTACAATGAGCAGTTCTTC | CSASPGSSYNEQFF
TRBJ1-2 | TRBV12-3/TRBV12-4 | NA | NA | TGTGCCAGCAGTAATCCCGGACGCCCTACTGGGGGCTACACCTTC | CASSNPGRPTGGYTF
TRBJ2-1 | TRBV5-1 | NA | NA | TGCGCCAGCAGCCTGGCAAACAATGAGCAGTTCTTC | CASSLANNEQFF
TRBJ2-7 | TRBV12-3/TRBV12-4 | NA | NA | TGTGCCAGCACCCTTGAAGGAACTCGCTACGAGCAGTACTTC | CASTLEGTRYEQYF
TRBJ2-3 | TRBV11-1 | NA | NA | TGTGCCAGCAGCCGACCTGGTAGAGATACGCAGTATTTT | CASSRPGRDTQYF
TRBJ1-4 | TRBV29-1 | TRBD1 | NA | TGCAGCGCCGTGGGGAACAGGGGAACTAATGAAAAACTGTTTTTT | CSAVGNRGTNEKLFF
TRBJ2-1 | TRBV10-3 | NA | NA | TGTGCCATCAGCCCCGGGGTGAAGCAGGGCAATGAGCAGTTCTTC | CAISPGVKQGNEQFF
TRBJ1-3 | TRBV2 | NA | NA | TGTGCCAGCACGGAGTTTGGGAACACCATATATTTT | CASTEFGNTIYF
TRBJ2-1 | TRBV29-1 | NA | NA | TGCAGCGTTGAAGTCACGGGTTTGGAATACAATGAGCAGTTCTTC | CSVEVTGLEYNEQFF
TRBJ2-3 | TRBV7-3 | NA | few | TGTGCCAGCAGCTTAAGCCCGACAGGTCCAGCGCAGTATTTT | CASSLSPTGPAQYF
TRBJ1-2 | TRBV4-1 | NA | NA | TGCGCCAGCAGCCAAGGATCAGAAAACAGGGATGGCTACACCTTC | CASSQGSENRDGYTF
TRBJ1-2 | TRBV27 | NA | few | TGTGCCAGCAGTTTTATAGCCTCCGCTTGGCGGAATGGCTACACCTTC | CASSFIASAWRNGYTF
TRBJ2-1 | TRBV30 | NA | NA | TGTGCCTGGAGTTTCCCCTACAATGAGCAGTTCTTC | CAWSFPYNEQFF
TRBJ2-7 | TRBV27 | NA | NA | TGTGCCAGCAGCAGGGGTTTCGGGTACGAGCAGTACTTC | CASSRGFGYEQYF
TRBJ2-7 | TRBV29-1 | TRBD2 | few | TGCAGCGTTGAATACCCTAGCGGGAGGGGTGTTGACGAGCAGTACTTC | CSVEYPSGRGVDEQYF
TRBJ1-2 | TRBV7-9 | TRBD1 | NA | TGTGCCAGCAGCAAACGGGACAGTGACTTCGGGTACACCTTC | CASSKRDSDFGYTF
TRBJ2-3 | TRBV5-1 | NA | NA | TGCGCCACCAGGGGGGGCGGAGATACGCAGTATTTT | CATRGGGDTQYF
TRBJ2-5 | TRBV7-9 | NA | few | TGTGCCAGCAGCTCCAATGCCCAGCAGTACTTC | CASSSNAQQYF
TRBJ2-7 | TRBV4-1 | NA | NA | TGCGCCAGCAGCCAAGAGTCTCGAGTCTCCTACGAGCAGTACTTC | CASSQESRVSYEQYF
TRBJ2-2 | TRBV27 | NA | NA | TGTGCCAGCAGTTTAGGGGAGCTGGGGACCGGGGAGCTGTTTTTT | CASSLGELGTGELFF
TRBJ2-1 | TRBV14 | TRBD1 | NA | TGTGCCAGCAGCCACGGACAGGGGTCGAATGAGCAGTTCTTC | CASSHGQGSNEQFF
TRBJ2-7 | TRBV6-1 | NA | many | TGTGCCAGCAGTGAACCCGACGGGGGCTACGAGCAGTACTTC | CASSEPDGGYEQYF
TRBJ2-1 | TRBV6-1 | TRBD2 | NA | TGTGCCAGCAGCCTAAGCGGGACTAGCGGGGGGGCCGATTACAATGAGCAGTTCTTC | CASSLSGTSGGADYNEQFF